This TCR beta chain was profiled in a study of T cells generated in artificial thymic organoids. Each sample used about 40,000 to 220,000 sorted cells for RNA. Semi-nested PCR with reverse primers in the TRAC or TRBC constant regions amplified each chain separately. TCRdb fed the 5' RACE reads into MiXCR, producing one record per CDR3 protein. The sample yields around 8,500 distinct CDR3 sequences, 18% seen once. The sequence was collected from a human donor who gave cord blood stem cells for thymic organoid culture, a cardiac surgery patient who gave postnatal thymus, or a blood donor (not recorded which). Material for sequencing was naive CD8+ T cells from the thymus. The subset is: CD3+TCRalphabeta+CD8SP T cells; for blood, CD45RO-CCR7+ naive CD8+ T cells.

The CDR3 sequence: CASNSILTGVGYGYTF. In nucleotides, the CDR3 is TGTGCCAGCAATTCTATCTTGACAGGCGTAGGTTATGGCTACACTTTC. This chain uses TRBV21-1 with TRBJ1-2; TRBD1, the D gene given by the table, was not confirmed from the DNA. TRBV21-1 is a listed pseudogene. This CDR3 comprises 16 residues.